This passage covers 8 T cell receptor beta chains from one sample sequenced in a study of cytomegalovirus exposure and HLA in healthy donors. TCRdb's copy holds only in-frame clones and misses some; the assay was immunoSEQ multiplex PCR. The sample shows 150,000 to 200,000 clones, just under 90% of them seen only once. The sequencing sample was made of PBMCs. The origin of the receptors is a woman aged 18-29 years in good health and CMV-seropositive.

The V and J genes are TRBV11-2 and TRBJ1-2; possibly TRBD1 for D (5 bases). Germline CDR1 is SGHAT and CDR2 is FQNNGV. This CDR3 region has 14 residues. V lost 5 bases and J lost 5, with 15 bases in between. The CDR3 coding sequence is TGTGCCAGCAGCCCGTCATTTGGGGGGTATGGCTACACCTTC. Residues: CASSPSFGGYGYTF.

The V gene is TRBV29-1, the J gene TRBJ2-7; 8 nucleotides match TRBD1. V dropped 1 base and J dropped 2; count of bases not matched to a gene: 7. This CDR3 spans 15 amino acids. Germline CDR1 SQVTM, CDR2 ANQGSEA. Here the CDR3 reads CSVEVGQVLPYEQYF. Here the CDR3 DNA reads TGCAGCGTTGAAGTGGGACAGGTCCTTCCCTACGAGCAGTACTTC.

The table lists this clone with a count of one. The rearrangement links TRBV30 to TRBJ1-1; D is perhaps TRBD1 (6 bases). The CDR3 length is 10 residues. V was cut by 7 bases and J by 6 bases, with 9 bases left in between. Germline V gene data show CDR1 as GTSNPN and CDR2 as SVGIG (reference sequence). CDR3 sequence: CAFYRAEAFF. The CDR3 DNA reads as TGTGCCTTCTACAGGGCTGAAGCTTTCTTT.

V gene TRBV7-8 combines with J gene TRBJ2-7; tentative D call: TRBD2 (6 bases). V was shortened by 5 bases and J by 0 bases, with 17 bases between the two germline ends. CDR3 size: 16 residues. Germline values: CDR1 SGHVS, CDR2 FQNEAQ. CDR3 nucleotide sequence: TGTGCCAGCAGCGCCCAGTTAGCGGAGAGCTCCTACGAGCAGTACTTC. Protein sequence: CASSAQLAESSYEQYF.

The chain employs TRBV2 and TRBJ1-2; 9 nucleotides agree with TRBD1. CDR3 length equals 14 residues. In germline, CDR1 is SNHLY, CDR2 FYNNEI. Trimming cost V 8 bases and J 11 bases; bases outside gene matches: 15. CDR3: CASFRIPGQGFYTF. CDR3 nucleotides: TGTGCCAGCTTTAGAATTCCGGGACAGGGTTTTTACACCTTC.

The chain employs TRBV11-1 and TRBJ2-1, with no clear D. V gave up 3 bases and J gave up 1 base, with 7 bases separating them. From germline, CDR1 is SGHAT and CDR2 FQDESV (reference sequence). This CDR3 region has 14 residues. The CDR3 sequence: CASSFSESYNEQFF. In DNA form, the CDR3 reads TGTGCCAGCAGCTTCAGCGAATCCTACAATGAGCAGTTCTTC. Looking up the rest from reference TRBV11-1 and TRBJ2-1 gives the full variable domain: EAEVAQSPRYKITEKSQAVAFWCDPISGHATLYWYRQILGQGPELLVQFQDESVVDDSQLPKDRFSAERLKGVDSTLKIQPAELGDSAMYLCASSFSESYNEQFFGPGTRLTVL.

The sample holds one count of this clone. This chain connects TRBV15 to TRBJ1-1, with 7 bases identical to TRBD1. The CDR3 length is 14 residues. The V gene end was trimmed by 5 bases and the J gene end by 0 bases; junction bases not matched to a gene: 3. CDR1 is LNHNV, CDR2 YYDKDF, per germline (reference sequence). CDR3 in DNA: TGTGCCACCAGCGGGACAGTTATGAACACTGAAGCTTTCTTT. Its protein product is CATSGTVMNTEAFF.

V usage is TRBV6-5 and J usage is TRBJ2-7; the match to TRBD1 covers 7 bases. The V gene's germline CDR1 is MNHEY and CDR2 SVGAGI. The CDR3 is 13 residues long. V shed 2 bases, J shed 4 bases, and the junction held 2 bases outside the gene matches. CDR3 DNA: TGTGCCAGCAGTTACCGGGACAGTTACGAGCAGTACTTC. As protein: CASSYRDSYEQYF.